This T cell receptor beta chain stems from a study of radiotherapy plus CTLA-4 blockade in lung cancer. About the research overall: There were objective responses in 18% of patients, and about 31% had disease control.

The repertoire was sequenced with immunoSEQ multiplex PCR; TCRdb's copy has only in-frame clones and lacks some. The data contain over 70,000 clones, around 85% of them singletons. Study observations and caveats: TCR clones originating in tumors grew in number in blood after radiotherapy plus ipilimumab. How blood T cell clones changed early, along with interferon-beta, reportedly forecast response best.

About this clone: The antigen remains undetermined.

Alongside CTLA-4 blockade with ipilimumab, patients with chemo-refractory metastatic non-small-cell lung cancer received focal radiation. The CDR3 loop spans 11 amino acids. The germline V and J ends were trimmed by 4 bases and 5 bases, with 6 bases remaining between them. Germline loops: CDR1 SGHRS, CDR2 YFSETQ. The sequence derives from a human donor with non-small cell lung cancer who had a partial response to radiotherapy plus ipilimumab. V usage is TRBV5-1 and J usage is TRBJ1-1, with a tentative D call TRBD1 (5 bases). The sample here was peripheral blood, taken from a patient treated with radiotherapy plus ipilimumab. The CDR3 here is CASSRGTEAFF. DNA of the CDR3: TGCGCCAGCAGCCGGGGGACTGAAGCTTTCTTT.